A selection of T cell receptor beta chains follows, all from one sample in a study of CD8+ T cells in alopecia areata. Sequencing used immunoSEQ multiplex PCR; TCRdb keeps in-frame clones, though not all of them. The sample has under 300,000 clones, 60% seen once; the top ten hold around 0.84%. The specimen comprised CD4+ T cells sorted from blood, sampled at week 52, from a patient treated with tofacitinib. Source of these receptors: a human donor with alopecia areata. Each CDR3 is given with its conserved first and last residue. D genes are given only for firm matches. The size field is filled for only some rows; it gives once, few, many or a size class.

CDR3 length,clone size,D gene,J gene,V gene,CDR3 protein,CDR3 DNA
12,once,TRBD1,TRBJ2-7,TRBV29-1,CSVAGTGNEQYF,TGCAGCGTTGCAGGGACAGGAAACGAGCAGTACTTC
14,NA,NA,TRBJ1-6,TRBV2,CASSAGGQRTPLHF,TGTGCCAGCAGTGCTGGGGGGCAAAGGACCCCCCTCCACTTT
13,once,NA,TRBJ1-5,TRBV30,CAWSRGNREPQHF,TGTGCCTGGAGCAGGGGTAACCGGGAGCCCCAGCATTTT
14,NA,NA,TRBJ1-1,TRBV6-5,CASSYRDKNTEAFF,TGTGCCAGCAGTTACCGGGACAAGAACACTGAAGCTTTCTTT
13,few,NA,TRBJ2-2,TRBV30,CAWSVRWAGELFF,TGTGCCTGGAGTGTACGGTGGGCCGGGGAGCTGTTTTTT
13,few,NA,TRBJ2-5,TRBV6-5,CASSSTGLETQYF,TGTGCCAGCAGCTCTACAGGGTTAGAGACCCAGTACTTC
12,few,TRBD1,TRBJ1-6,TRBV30,CAYAGGGSPLHF,TGTGCCTATGCAGGGGGCGGATCACCCCTCCACTTT
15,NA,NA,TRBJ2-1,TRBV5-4,CASSIPTRGGNEQFF,TGTGCCAGCAGCATACCAACCAGGGGCGGGAATGAGCAGTTCTTC
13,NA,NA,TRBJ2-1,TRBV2,CASTDRFRNEQFF,TGTGCCAGCACCGACAGATTTAGAAATGAGCAGTTCTTC
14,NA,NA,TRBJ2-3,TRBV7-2,CASSLAAAPDTQYF,TGTGCCAGCAGCTTAGCGGCCGCGCCAGATACGCAGTATTTT
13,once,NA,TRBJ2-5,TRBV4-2,CASSQGGKETQYF,TGTGCCAGCAGCCAAGGCGGGAAGGAGACCCAGTACTTC
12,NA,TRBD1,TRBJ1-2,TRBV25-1,CASSTGGPGYTF,TGTGCCAGCAGTACAGGGGGTCCGGGCTACACCTTC
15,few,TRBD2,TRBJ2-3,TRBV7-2,CASSFSSGVQDTQYF,TGTGCCAGCAGCTTCTCGAGCGGGGTACAAGATACGCAGTATTTT
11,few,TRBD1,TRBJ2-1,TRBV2,CASSAQGRQFF,TGTGCCAGCAGCGCACAGGGGAGGCAGTTCTTC
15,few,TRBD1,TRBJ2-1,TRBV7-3,CASSPGQGARYEQFF,TGTGCCAGCAGCCCTGGACAGGGGGCGCGCTATGAGCAGTTCTTC
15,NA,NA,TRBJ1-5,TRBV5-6,CASSWGPAISQPQHF,TGTGCCAGCAGTTGGGGACCGGCGATCTCTCAGCCCCAGCATTTT
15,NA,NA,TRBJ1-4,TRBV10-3,CAISDPHATNEKLFF,TGTGCCATCAGCGATCCTCACGCCACTAATGAAAAACTGTTTTTT
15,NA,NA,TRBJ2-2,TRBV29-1,CSVDGSSGGTGELFF,TGCAGCGTTGACGGCAGTTCTGGGGGCACCGGGGAGCTGTTTTTT
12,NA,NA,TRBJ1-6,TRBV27,CASSFGRSPLHF,TGTGCCAGCAGTTTTGGGAGGTCACCCCTCCACTTT
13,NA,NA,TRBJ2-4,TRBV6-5,CATKKDSGDIQYF,TGTGCCACCAAAAAGGATAGCGGCGACATTCAGTACTTC
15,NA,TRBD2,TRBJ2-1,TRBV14,CASSPLAGGYNEQFF,TGTGCCAGCAGCCCTCTAGCGGGGGGATACAATGAGCAGTTCTTC
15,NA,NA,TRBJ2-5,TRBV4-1,CASSQVRQPQETQYF,TGCGCCAGCAGCCAAGTACGACAGCCCCAAGAGACCCAGTACTTC
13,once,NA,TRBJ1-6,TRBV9,CASSVSGNSPLHF,TGTGCCAGCAGCGTCTCAGGGAATTCACCCCTCCACTTT
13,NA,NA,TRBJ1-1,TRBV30,CAWSRGSNTEAFF,TGTGCCTGGAGTAGGGGCTCGAACACTGAAGCTTTCTTT
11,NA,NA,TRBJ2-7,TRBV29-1,CSVKTVYEQYF,TGCAGCGTCAAGACTGTCTACGAGCAGTACTTC
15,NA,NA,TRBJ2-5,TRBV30,CAWSRAFNSQETQYF,TGTGCCTGGTCACGGGCCTTTAACTCTCAAGAGACCCAGTACTTC
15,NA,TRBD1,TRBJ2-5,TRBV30,CACIPRTGAQETQYF,TGTGCCTGCATCCCGAGAACAGGGGCCCAAGAGACCCAGTACTTC
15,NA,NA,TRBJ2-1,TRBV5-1,CASSYYGSSYNEQFF,TGCGCCAGCAGTTATTACGGGAGCTCCTACAATGAGCAGTTCTTC
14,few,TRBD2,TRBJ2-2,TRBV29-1,CSVSSGANTGELFF,TGCAGCGTCAGTAGCGGGGCGAACACCGGGGAGCTGTTTTTT
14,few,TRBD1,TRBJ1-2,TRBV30,CAWSRDRGSYGYTF,TGTGCCTGGAGCCGGGACAGGGGTTCCTATGGCTACACCTTC
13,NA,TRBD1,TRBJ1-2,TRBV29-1,CSVLRQGTYGYTF,TGCAGCGTTCTGAGACAGGGGACCTATGGCTACACCTTC
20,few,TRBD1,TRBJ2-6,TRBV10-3,CAISTPPGDRGGAGANVLTF,TGTGCCATCAGTACCCCCCCCGGGGACAGGGGCGGCGCTGGGGCCAACGTCCTGACTTTC
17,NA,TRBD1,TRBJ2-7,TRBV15,CATSRVTGTGSNYEQYF,TGTGCCACCAGCAGAGTTACCGGGACAGGGTCAAACTACGAGCAGTACTTC
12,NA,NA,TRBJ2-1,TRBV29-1,CSVDRDYNEQFF,TGCAGCGTTGACAGGGACTACAATGAGCAGTTCTTC
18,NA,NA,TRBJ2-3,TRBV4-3,CASSQEVVALRPTDTQYF,TGCGCCAGCAGCCAAGAAGTGGTGGCTTTAAGACCCACAGATACGCAGTATTTT
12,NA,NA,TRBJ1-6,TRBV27,CASGSYNSPLHF,TGTGCCAGCGGCTCCTATAATTCACCCCTCCACTTT
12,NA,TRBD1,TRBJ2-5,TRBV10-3,CATGTASETQYF,TGTGCCACCGGGACAGCCTCGGAGACCCAGTACTTC
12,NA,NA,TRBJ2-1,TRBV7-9,CASSQSRNEQFF,TGTGCCAGCAGTCAATCACGGAATGAGCAGTTCTTC
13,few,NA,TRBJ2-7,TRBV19,CATSPAGSYEQYF,TGTGCCACCTCACCGGCCGGCTCCTACGAGCAGTACTTC
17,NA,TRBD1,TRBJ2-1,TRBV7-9,CASSPRPDRESYNEQFF,TGTGCCAGCAGCCCCCGACCGGACAGGGAGTCCTACAATGAGCAGTTCTTC
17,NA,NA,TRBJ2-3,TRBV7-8,CASSLAGARISTDTQYF,TGTGCCAGCAGCTTAGCAGGGGCCCGAATTAGCACAGATACGCAGTATTTT
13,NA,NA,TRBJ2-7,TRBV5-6,CASSSRGNYEQYF,TGTGCCAGCAGCTCGAGGGGGAACTACGAGCAGTACTTC
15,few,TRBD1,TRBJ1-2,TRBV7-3,CASSYPGQGFGGYTF,TGTGCCAGCAGCTACCCCGGACAGGGCTTTGGGGGCTACACCTTC
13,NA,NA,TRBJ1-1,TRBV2,CASSGQKNTEAFF,TGTGCCAGCAGTGGCCAGAAAAACACTGAAGCTTTCTTT
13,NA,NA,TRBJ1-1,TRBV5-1,CASSLAEDTEAFF,TGCGCCAGCAGCTTGGCCGAGGACACTGAAGCTTTCTTT
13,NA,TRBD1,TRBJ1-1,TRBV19,CASSMRGGKEAFF,TGTGCCAGTAGTATGAGAGGGGGCAAAGAAGCTTTCTTT
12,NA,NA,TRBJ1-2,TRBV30,CAWSPYMDGYTF,TGTGCCTGGAGTCCCTATATGGATGGCTACACCTTC
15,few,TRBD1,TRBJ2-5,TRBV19,CASSPTDRGQETQYF,TGTGCCAGTAGTCCGACGGACAGGGGACAAGAGACCCAGTACTTC
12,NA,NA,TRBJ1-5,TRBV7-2,CASSNGGQPQHF,TGTGCCAGCAGCAACGGGGGGCAGCCCCAGCATTTT
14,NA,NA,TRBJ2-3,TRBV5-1,CATRPPDRQDTQYF,TGCGCCACCAGACCGCCCGACAGGCAAGATACGCAGTATTTT
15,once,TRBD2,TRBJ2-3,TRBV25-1,CASSSGLVRTDTQYF,TGTGCCAGCAGCTCCGGACTAGTACGAACAGATACGCAGTATTTT
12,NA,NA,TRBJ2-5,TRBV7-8,CASSRTQETQYF,TGTGCCAGCAGCCGCACCCAAGAGACCCAGTACTTC
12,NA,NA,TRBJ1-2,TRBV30,CAWSTGNYGYTF,TGTGCCTGGAGTACAGGGAACTATGGCTACACCTTC